This T cell receptor beta chain was observed in a study of T cell responses to AZD1222 COVID-19 vaccine. TCRdb keeps only in-frame clones here, not all; method: immunoSEQ multiplex PCR. The top ten clones hold around 3.3% of a sample with 110,000 to 150,000 clones, 92% of them seen once. Remarks on this clone: Its antigen is not identified.

The length of the CDR3 is 15 residues. Germline loops: CDR1 LGHNA, CDR2 YSLEER. V trimming: 5 bases; J trimming: 3 bases; junction bases outside the gene matches: 8. Study-level points and caveats: Seropositive at baseline were only a handful of AZD1222 recipients. Recipients of two AZD1222 doses showed rising Spike-specific TCR breadth and depth.

The chain carries TRBV4-3 and TRBJ2-3, with 7 positions matching TRBD1. The material sequenced was peripheral blood, taken 28 days after the second AZD1222 dose. This TCR derives from an adult who received the AZD1222 COVID-19 vaccine. CDR3 sequence (DNA): TGCGCCAGCAGCTCGGACAGGTACGGAACAGATACGCAGTATTTT. Translated: CASSSDRYGTDTQYF.